This TCR beta chain originates from a study of response to subunit inactivated influenza vaccine. Broader study findings: The authors proposed limited new T cell recruitment per seasonal influenza vaccination.

This clonotype has at least ten counts. Its antigen is unknown. Germline values: CDR1 LGHDT, CDR2 YNNKEL (reference sequence). The V gene lost 2 bases and the J gene lost 1 base, with 9 bases spanning the gap. The CDR3 has 14 residues. TCRdb reanalysed the RT-PCR reads using MiXCR and keeps one entry per CDR3 protein. This sample has about 700,000 distinct CDR3 sequences, with around 14% found just once. The gene calls are TRBV3-1 and TRBJ2-7, with D tentatively TRBD1 (7 bases). The receptor comes from a man aged 50-59 years who received an inactivated influenza vaccine. The starting material was PBMCs from blood, obtained around 14 days before vaccination. This CDR3 reads CASSQQGGSYEQYF. The CDR3 DNA reads TGTGCCAGCAGCCAACAGGGGGGATCCTACGAGCAGTACTTC.